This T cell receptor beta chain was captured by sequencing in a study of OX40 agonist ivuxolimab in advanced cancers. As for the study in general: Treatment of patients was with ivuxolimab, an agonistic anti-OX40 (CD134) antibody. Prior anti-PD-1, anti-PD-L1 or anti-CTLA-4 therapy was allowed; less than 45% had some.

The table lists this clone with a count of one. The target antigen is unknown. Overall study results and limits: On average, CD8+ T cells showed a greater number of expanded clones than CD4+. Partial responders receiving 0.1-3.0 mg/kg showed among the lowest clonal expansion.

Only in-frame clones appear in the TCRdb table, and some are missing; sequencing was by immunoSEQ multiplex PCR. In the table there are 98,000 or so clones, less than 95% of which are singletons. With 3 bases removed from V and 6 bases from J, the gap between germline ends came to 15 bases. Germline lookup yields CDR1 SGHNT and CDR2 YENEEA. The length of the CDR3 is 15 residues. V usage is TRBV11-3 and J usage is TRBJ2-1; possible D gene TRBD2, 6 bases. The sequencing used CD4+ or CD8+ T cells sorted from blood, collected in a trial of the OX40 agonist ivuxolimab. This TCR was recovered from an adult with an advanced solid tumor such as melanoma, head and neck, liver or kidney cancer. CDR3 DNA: TGTGCCAGCAGCTTGGGCGGGCGAGCGGGCAATGAGCAGTTCTTC. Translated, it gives CASSLGGRAGNEQFF.